Following are 17 T cell receptor beta chains from one sample sequenced in a study of blood T cell repertoires in COVID-19. Assay used: immunoSEQ multiplex PCR; TCRdb lists only in-frame clones, some missing. The table includes roughly 270,000 clones, about 85% detected once. The source material was PBMCs or T cells enriched from blood (not recorded which). Receptors were obtained from a woman in her forties or fifties who had recovered from COVID-19.

The chain employs TRBV10-2 and TRBJ2-1; TRBD1 might be the D (6 bases). Trimming cost V 8 bases and J 10 bases, with 15 bases left between them. Germline-derived CDR1 and CDR2 are WSHSY and SAAADI. The CDR3 has 12 residues. The CDR3 nucleotides are TGCGCCAGCTTATTACAGGGAGCGGAGCAGTTCTTC. Its protein product is CASLLQGAEQFF.

The chain has TRBV19 and TRBJ2-7, with TRBD1 matching 8 bases. Germline CDR1 reads LNHDA; CDR2 reads SQIVND (reference sequence). After removal of 4 bases from V and 6 bases from J, the junction contained 5 bases not matched to a gene. The CDR3 sequence is 13 residues long. The DNA for the CDR3 is TGTGCCAGTAGTAATCCAGGGGGCATCGAGCAGTACTTC. Its translation is CASSNPGGIEQYF.

The rearrangement links TRBV29-1 to TRBJ2-3; TRBD2 matches at 10 bases. Looked up from germline, CDR1 is SQVTM and CDR2 is ANQGSEA. The CDR3 runs 13 residues. Trimming removed 5 bases from V and 6 bases from J; junction bases left unmatched: 5. The CDR3 coding sequence is TGCAGCGTTTCCCTAGCGGGGGTTGATACGCAGTATTTT. Its translation: CSVSLAGVDTQYF.

As concerns this clone: The junction departs from the called germline gene at one end, perhaps through a read error. This same CDR3 is encoded by further DNA sequences in the sample. J is TRBJ1-4 and V is TRBV19; a possible D gene is TRBD1 (5 bases). The CDR3 totals 13 residues. Germline CDR1 and CDR2: LNHDA and SQIVND (reference sequence). The chain's CDR3 is CASRSGSNEKLFF. CDR3 nucleotides: TGTGCCAGTAGATCAGGGTCTAACGAAAAACTGTTTTTT.

The chain recombines TRBV7-2 with TRBJ1-2, with TRBD1 as a possible D gene (6 bases). Germline lookup yields CDR1 SGHTA and CDR2 FQGNSA. V dropped 1 base and J dropped 4 bases, with 16 bases sitting between them. The CDR3 totals 16 residues. Here the CDR3 DNA reads TGTGCCAGCAGCTTAGTTCCCGACAGGCGAATCTATGGCTACACCTTC. Its protein product is CASSLVPDRRIYGYTF.

The genes are TRBV30 and TRBJ2-7; 12 positions agree with TRBD1. This CDR3 has 14 amino acids. The J segment lost 5 bases and the V segment lost 2 bases, leaving 4 bases of the junction unmatched. Germline V CDR1 and CDR2: GTSNPN, SVGIG (reference sequence). CDR3 loop: CAWSSRDRGHEQYF. The CDR3 region has the DNA TGTGCCTGGAGTTCCCGGGACAGGGGGCACGAGCAGTACTTC.

The rearrangement uses TRBV6-5 and TRBJ2-7; tentative D call: TRBD1 (5 bases). V was shortened by 9 bases and J by 5 bases, with 14 bases between the two germline ends. This CDR3 region has 12 residues. Germline V gene data show CDR1 as MNHEY and CDR2 as SVGAGI. The CDR3 is CASTSDTHEQYF. In DNA form, the CDR3 reads TGTGCCAGTACGTCGGACACCCACGAGCAGTACTTC.

This clone was detected ten times or more. V gene TRBV7-3 combines with J gene TRBJ1-3; D possibly corresponds to TRBD1 (6 bases). The length of the CDR3 is 19 residues. Germline V CDR1 and CDR2: SGHTA, FQGTGA. Trimming shortened V by 5 bases and J by 0 bases, and 23 bases separated the two germline ends. DNA for the CDR3: TGTGCCAGCAGCGTTAGGCCACGAACAGGGAACTTCTCTGGAAACACCATATATTTT. This gives the protein CASSVRPRTGNFSGNTIYF.

The chain joins TRBV19 to TRBJ1-1; D not certain. The CDR3 sequence is 15 residues long. CDR1 LNHDA and CDR2 SQIVND come from the germline V gene (reference sequence). The V gene lost 5 bases and the J gene lost 1 base, with 14 bases spanning the gap. The CDR3 region is CASSPARIGNTEAFF. In nucleotides, the CDR3 is TGTGCCAGTAGTCCGGCGCGGATCGGGAACACTGAAGCTTTCTTT.

V is TRBV28 and J is TRBJ2-7, with 10 bases identical to TRBD2. The V gene end was trimmed by 6 bases and the J gene end by 3 bases; junction bases not matched to a gene: 8. CDR1 is MDHEN and CDR2 is SYDVKM in the germline V gene. The CDR3 runs 15 residues. The CDR3 nucleotides are TGTGCCAGCAGGGCAGCTAGCGGGGGAAACTACGAGCAGTACTTC. It is translated as CASRAASGGNYEQYF.

The chain employs TRBV4-1 and TRBJ2-3; 11 bases are shared with TRBD2. The CDR3 covers 18 residues. Losses at the gene ends were 1 base for V and 4 bases for J; bases not matched to a gene: 10. Germline loops: CDR1 MGHRA, CDR2 YSYEKL. The CDR3 here is CASSQAKFTSGSADTQYF. The CDR3 DNA reads TGCGCCAGCAGCCAAGCGAAGTTTACTAGCGGGAGCGCAGATACGCAGTATTTT.

The V call is TRBV21-1, the J call TRBJ1-6. TRBV21-1 is flagged as a pseudogene. The CDR3 runs 16 residues. This chain's CDR3 is CASTQGRSSYNSPLHF. As DNA, the CDR3 is TGTGCCAGCACCCAAGGGAGAAGCTCCTATAATTCACCCCTCCACTTT.

The CDR3 sequence: CASKSGGHGAFF. CDR3 coding DNA: TGTGCCAGCAAATCAGGGGGCCACGGAGCTTTCTTT. The chain employs TRBV12-3 or TRBV12-4 and TRBJ1-1; 8 bases map to TRBD1. The CDR3 extends over 12 amino acids. J was trimmed by 10 bases and V by 7 bases; bases with no gene match: 8.

The chain carries TRBV7-3 and TRBJ1-6, with D tentatively TRBD1 (6 bases). CDR1 is SGHTA, CDR2 FQGTGA, per germline. V lost 6 bases to trimming and J lost 7 bases, with 16 bases between them. The CDR3 sequence is 15 residues long. CDR3 sequence reads: CASRVSGTPNSPLHF. The CDR3 DNA reads TGTGCCAGCAGGGTCTCCGGGACACCGAATTCACCCCTCCACTTT.

V and J are TRBV7-2 and TRBJ1-3; D perhaps matches TRBD1 (6 bases). V was cut by 1 base and J by 0 bases, with 10 bases left in between. The CDR3 consists of 16 residues. CDR1 is SGHTA and CDR2 is FQGNSA in the germline V gene. CDR3: CASSLGQVASGNTIYF. The CDR3 DNA reads TGTGCCAGCAGCTTAGGACAGGTGGCCTCTGGAAACACCATATATTTT.

The table lists this clone with a count of one. The chain links TRBV3-1 (or the pseudogene TRBV3-2) to TRBJ2-3, with D tentatively TRBD2 (5 bases). CDR1 and CDR2 (germline): LGHDT, YNNKEL (reference sequence). The CDR3 is made up of 13 amino acids. V lost 4 bases and J lost 6, with 11 bases in between. CDR3: CASSRRGPDTQYF. For the CDR3, the DNA is TGTGCCAGCAGCCGTCGGGGTCCGGATACGCAGTATTTT.

The J gene is TRBJ2-7, the V gene TRBV12-3 or TRBV12-4; 7 bases are a match to TRBD2. The CDR3 is 13 amino acids. The junction had 5 bases not matched to a gene; V was cut back by 7 bases and J by 2 bases. The chain's CDR3 is CASNSGGAYEQYF. Here the CDR3 DNA reads TGTGCCAGCAACAGTGGGGGGGCCTACGAGCAGTACTTC.